The 4 T cell receptor beta chains presented below share a single source sample, sequenced in a study of T cell repertoires in cytomegalovirus infection. TCRdb redid the calling of the reads with MiXCR, one entry per CDR3 protein. The sample has some 680,000 distinct CDR3 sequences, under 40% seen once; the top ten hold around 2.6%. The sequenced sample was PBMCs. Receptor source: a human donor in good health (CMV status not recorded). Some clones in this sample may be carry-over from other donors' samples.

The V gene is TRBV6-1, the J gene TRBJ1-2; D call uncertain. V was cut by 8 bases and J by 7 bases, with 14 bases left in between. The CDR3 has 12 amino acids. Germline V gives CDR1 MNHNS, CDR2 SASEGT. This chain's CDR3 is CASGPFLPGYTF. The CDR3 coding sequence is TGTGCCAGCGGCCCGTTCCTACCTGGCTACACCTTC.

This clonotype was seen repeatedly, ten times or more. The chain uses TRBV7-8 and TRBJ1-1; D remains unclear. Germline CDR1 SGHVS, CDR2 FQNEAQ. CDR3 length equals 16 residues. The germline V and J ends were trimmed by 6 bases and 0 bases, with 17 bases remaining between them. The CDR3 sequence is CASSLTRALMNTEAFF. CDR3 nucleotides: TGTGCCAGCAGTTTAACCCGGGCCTTGATGAACACTGAAGCTTTCTTT.

For this clonotype: The germline gene is not matched at one end of the junction; a read error may be the cause. The chain uses TRBV11-2 and TRBJ1-5; unclear D gene. Germline V gene sequence: CDR1 SGHAT, CDR2 FQNNGV. The CDR3 has 13 residues. The CDR3 nucleotides are TGTGCCAGCAGCTTAGATTCGAATCAGCACCAGCATTTT. Protein sequence: CASSLDSNQHQHF.

The chain employs TRBV7-9 and TRBJ2-7, with 8 bases identical to TRBD2. The J segment lost 2 bases and the V segment lost 0 bases, leaving 6 bases of the junction unmatched. The CDR3 has 16 amino acids. The germline CDR1 and CDR2 sequences are SEHNR and FQNEAQ (reference sequence). Here the CDR3 reads CASSLAGLATTYEQYF. CDR3 DNA sequence: TGTGCCAGCAGCTTAGCCGGACTAGCTACCACCTACGAGCAGTACTTC. Variable domain in full (rest from reference TRBV7-9 and TRBJ2-7): DTGVSQNPRHKITKRGQNVTFRCDPISEHNRLYWYRQTLGQGPEFLTYFQNEAQLEKSRLLSDRFSAERPKGSFSTLEIQRTEQGDSAMYLCASSLAGLATTYEQYFGPGTRLTVT.